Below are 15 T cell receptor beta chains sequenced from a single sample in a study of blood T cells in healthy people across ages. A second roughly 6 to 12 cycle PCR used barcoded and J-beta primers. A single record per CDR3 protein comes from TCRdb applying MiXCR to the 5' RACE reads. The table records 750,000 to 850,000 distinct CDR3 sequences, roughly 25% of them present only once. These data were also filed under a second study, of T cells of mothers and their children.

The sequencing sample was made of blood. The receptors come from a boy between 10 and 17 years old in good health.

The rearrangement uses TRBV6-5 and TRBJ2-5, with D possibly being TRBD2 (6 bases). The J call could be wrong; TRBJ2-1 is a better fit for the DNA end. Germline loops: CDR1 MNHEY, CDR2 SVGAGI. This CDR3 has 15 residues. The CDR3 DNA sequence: TGTGCCAGCAGTCGCGGCGAGCGGGCGGCTGGCGAGCAGTTCTTC. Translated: CASSRGERAAGEQFF.

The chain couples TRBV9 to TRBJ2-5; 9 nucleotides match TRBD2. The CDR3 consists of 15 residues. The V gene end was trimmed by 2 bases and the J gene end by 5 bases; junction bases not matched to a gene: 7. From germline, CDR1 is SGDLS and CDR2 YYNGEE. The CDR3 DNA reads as TGTGCCAGCAGCGTTAGCGGGAGACCAGATGAGACCCAGTACTTC. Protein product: CASSVSGRPDETQYF. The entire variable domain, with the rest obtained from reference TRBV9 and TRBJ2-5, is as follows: DSGVTQTPKHLITATGQRVTLRCSPRSGDLSVYWYQQSLDQGLQFLIQYYNGEERAKGNILERFSAQQFPDLHSELNLSSLELGDSALYFCASSVSGRPDETQYFGPGTRLLVL.

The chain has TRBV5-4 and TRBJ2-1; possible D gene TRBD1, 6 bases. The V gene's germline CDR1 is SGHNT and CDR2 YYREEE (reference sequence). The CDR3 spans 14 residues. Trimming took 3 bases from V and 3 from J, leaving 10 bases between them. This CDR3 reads CASSSLDSYNEQFF. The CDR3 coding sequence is TGTGCCAGCAGCTCCCTGGACAGCTACAATGAGCAGTTCTTC. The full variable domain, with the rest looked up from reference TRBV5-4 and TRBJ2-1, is ETGVTQSPTHLIKTRGQQVTLRCSSQSGHNTVSWYQQALGQGPQFIFQYYREEENGRGNFPPRFSGLQFPNYSSELNVNALELDDSALYLCASSSLDSYNEQFFGPGTRLTVL.

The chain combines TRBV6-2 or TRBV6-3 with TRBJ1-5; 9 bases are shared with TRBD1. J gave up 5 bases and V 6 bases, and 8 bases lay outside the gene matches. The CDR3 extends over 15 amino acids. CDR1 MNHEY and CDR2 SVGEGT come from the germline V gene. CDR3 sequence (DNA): TGTGCCAGCAGCGGCGGGACAGGGACCCATCAGCCCCAGCATTTT. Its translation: CASSGGTGTHQPQHF.

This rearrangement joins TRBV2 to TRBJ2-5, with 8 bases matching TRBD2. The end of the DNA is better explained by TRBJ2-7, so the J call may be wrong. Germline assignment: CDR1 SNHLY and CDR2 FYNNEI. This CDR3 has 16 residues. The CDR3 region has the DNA TGTGCCAGCAGTGAAAAACTAGCGGCAACGTTCTACGAGCAGTACTTC. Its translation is CASSEKLAATFYEQYF.

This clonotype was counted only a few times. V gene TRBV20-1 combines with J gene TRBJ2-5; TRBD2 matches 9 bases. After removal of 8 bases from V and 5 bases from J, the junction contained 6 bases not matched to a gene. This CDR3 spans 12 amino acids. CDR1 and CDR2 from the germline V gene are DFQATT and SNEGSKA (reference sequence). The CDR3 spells CSTLAGTETQYF. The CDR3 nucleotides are TGCAGTACTCTAGCGGGGACGGAGACCCAGTACTTC.

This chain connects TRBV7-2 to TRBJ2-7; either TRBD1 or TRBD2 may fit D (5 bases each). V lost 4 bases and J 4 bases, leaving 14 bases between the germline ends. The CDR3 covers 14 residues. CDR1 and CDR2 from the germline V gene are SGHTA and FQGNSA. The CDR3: CASSSPGRNYEQYF. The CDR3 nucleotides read TGTGCCAGCAGCTCTCCGGGACGAAATTACGAGCAGTACTTC.

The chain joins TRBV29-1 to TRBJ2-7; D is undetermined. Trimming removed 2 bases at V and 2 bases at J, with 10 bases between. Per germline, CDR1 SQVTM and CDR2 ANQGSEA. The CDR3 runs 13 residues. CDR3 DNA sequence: TGCAGCGTTGAATGGGAAACAACCTACGAGCAGTACTTC. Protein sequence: CSVEWETTYEQYF.

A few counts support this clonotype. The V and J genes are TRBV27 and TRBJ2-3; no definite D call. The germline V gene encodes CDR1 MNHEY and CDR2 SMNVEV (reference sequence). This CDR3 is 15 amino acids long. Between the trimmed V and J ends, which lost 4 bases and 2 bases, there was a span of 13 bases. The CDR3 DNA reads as TGTGCCAGCAGTTCCCTTCCTCTAACCACAGATACGCAGTATTTT. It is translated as CASSSLPLTTDTQYF.

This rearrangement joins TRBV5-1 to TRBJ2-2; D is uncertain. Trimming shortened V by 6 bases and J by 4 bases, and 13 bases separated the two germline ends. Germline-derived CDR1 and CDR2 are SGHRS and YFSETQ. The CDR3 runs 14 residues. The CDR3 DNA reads TGCGCCAGCACCCTTACGGGTCCCACCGGGGAGCTGTTTTTT. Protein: CASTLTGPTGELFF. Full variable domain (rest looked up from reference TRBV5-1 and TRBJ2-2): KAGVTQTPRYLIKTRGQQVTLSCSPISGHRSVSWYQQTPGQGLQFLFEYFSETQRNKGNFPGRFSGRQFSNSRSEMNVSTLELGDSALYLCASTLTGPTGELFFGEGSRLTVL.

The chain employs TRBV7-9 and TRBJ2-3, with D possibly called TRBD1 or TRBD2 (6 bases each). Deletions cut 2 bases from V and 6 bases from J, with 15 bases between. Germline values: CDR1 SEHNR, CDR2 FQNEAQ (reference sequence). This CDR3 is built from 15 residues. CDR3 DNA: TGTGCCAGCAGCTTAACCCAGGGGAGGTTGGATACGCAGTATTTT. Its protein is CASSLTQGRLDTQYF. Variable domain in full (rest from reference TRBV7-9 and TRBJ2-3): DTGVSQNPRHKITKRGQNVTFRCDPISEHNRLYWYRQTLGQGPEFLTYFQNEAQLEKSRLLSDRFSAERPKGSFSTLEIQRTEQGDSAMYLCASSLTQGRLDTQYFGPGTRLTVL.

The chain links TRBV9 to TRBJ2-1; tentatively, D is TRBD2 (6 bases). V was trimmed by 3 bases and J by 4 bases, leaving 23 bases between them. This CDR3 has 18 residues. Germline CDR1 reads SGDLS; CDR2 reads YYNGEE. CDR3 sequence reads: CASSAPAGWTAEYNEQFF. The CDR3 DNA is TGTGCCAGCAGCGCTCCCGCGGGGTGGACCGCAGAATACAATGAGCAGTTCTTC.

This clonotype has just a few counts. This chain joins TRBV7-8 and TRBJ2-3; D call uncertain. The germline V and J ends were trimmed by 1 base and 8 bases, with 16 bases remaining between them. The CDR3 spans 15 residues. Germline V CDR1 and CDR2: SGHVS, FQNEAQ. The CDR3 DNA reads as TGTGCCAGCAGCTTAGGTTCTACCGCCCCGGGTACGCAGTATTTT. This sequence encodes CASSLGSTAPGTQYF.

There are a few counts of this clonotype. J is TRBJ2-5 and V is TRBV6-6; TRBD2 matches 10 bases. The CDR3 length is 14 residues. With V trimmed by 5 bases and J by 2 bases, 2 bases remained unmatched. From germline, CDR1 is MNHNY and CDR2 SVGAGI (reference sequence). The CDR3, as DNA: TGTGCCAGCAGTATAGCGGGGGGTCAAGAGACCCAGTACTTC. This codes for CASSIAGGQETQYF.

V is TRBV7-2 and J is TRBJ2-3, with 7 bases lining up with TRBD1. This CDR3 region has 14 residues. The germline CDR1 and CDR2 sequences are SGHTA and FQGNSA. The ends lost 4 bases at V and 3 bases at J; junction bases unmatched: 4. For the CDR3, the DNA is TGTGCCAGCAGCTCGCGACAGGGAACAGATACGCAGTATTTT. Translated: CASSSRQGTDTQYF.